This TCR beta chain was observed in a study of T-cell memory formation after mild COVID-19. Study details: Largely donor-specific sequence clusters came from two donors. The study, taken as a whole, reports: Contracting clones from day 15 to 85 had balanced CD4/CD8; later expanders favoured CD4+. The authors did not confirm SARS-CoV-2 specificity of second-wave clones peaking day 37. Mostly located in CM and EM were contracting CD4+ clones, with contracting CD8+ clones located in EMRA.

This clonotype has at least ten counts. Its antigen remains unidentified. TCRdb re-derived calls from the 5' RACE reads in MiXCR, one entry per CDR3 protein. This sample has about half a million distinct CDR3 sequences; over 15% occur once, and the top ten carry around an eighth. This CDR3 has 16 residues. Trimming cost V 5 bases and J 1 base, with 18 bases left between them. Germline V lookup: CDR1 SGHRS, CDR2 YFSETQ. The specimen sequenced was PBMCs or a T cell subset sorted from them (not recorded which). The chain carries TRBV5-1 and TRBJ2-5; unclear D gene. This receptor was obtained from an adult woman who had mild COVID-19 (a few samples of this study predate the infection). Cell type and time point are not known. In nucleotides, the CDR3 is TGCGCCAGCAGTGGATGGTCAGCCGAAATCCAAGAGACCCAGTACTTC. Its translation is CASSGWSAEIQETQYF.